Reported below is one T cell receptor (beta chain). No cognate antigen has been identified for it. There are no base qualities to consult, and no much larger clone falls within one base. The data derive from a study of blood T cell repertoires in COVID-19 (TCRdb year 2020). Regarding the research as a whole: Collaborator samples came from the United States, Italy and Spain and covered acute and convalescent phases of COVID-19. Sample metadata almost always included a de-identified subject ID, COVID-19 status, age in years and sex. The prospective study material was composed of cDNA or gDNA derived from T cells, B-cell-depleted T cells, or PBMCs. Deeply sampled blood TCRbeta repertoires from subjects exposed to, actively infected with, or recovered from COVID-19 were included in the dataset. The repertoires were made available in a free public database intended to serve as a resource for research on the immune response to SARS-CoV-2. The samples were drawn from the first 160 participants of the ongoing ImmuneRACE study and from 1,200 or so subjects provided by 6 global collaborators. Where available, HLA class I and class II types were taken from metadata supplied by the sample provider and were not determined by assay-based typing.

Participants in the prospective study were aged roughly 18 to 100 years, lived in under 30 United States geographic areas, and enrolled through a virtual design. Cohort assignment in the prospective study relied on participant-reported clinical history from a screening survey and a study questionnaire. For ImmuneRACE Cohort 3, a participant was defined as recovered based on two consecutive negative NP/OP PCR tests, clearance by a healthcare professional, or resolution of symptoms. Mobile phlebotomists in the prospective study collected whole blood, serum and a nasopharyngeal or oropharyngeal swab from every participant. Participants in the prospective study had the option to provide additional blood draws and questionnaires over a roughly 2-month period. Before DNA extraction, prospective study blood samples were shipped either frozen or at room temperature. TCRbeta CDR3 regions were amplified from genomic DNA by means of the immunoSEQ Assay, a bias-controlled multiplex PCR. In the source study's methods: The number of nucleated cells in each sample was estimated from the amplification of reference gene primers within the assay. Sequence reads were collapsed and filtered to measure the absolute abundance of every unique TCRbeta CDR3 rearrangement. Productive Simpson clonality was computed per sample as the square root of Simpson's diversity index over productive rearrangements. TCRdb took over this immuneACCESS table, retaining in-frame rearrangements with V and J assigned. Such tables are incomplete; in checked studies, under half of the missing clones stem from an unresolved V gene, and the remainder is unexplained. V, J and clone size derive from that table, while D and trimming were established from the DNA sequence. The sample profile shows 250,000 to 300,000 clones; around nine tenths of them were found once. The leading ten clones occupy 1.1% of the sample.

What the study reported, not specific to this receptor: Clinical and demographic metadata were provided uncurated, with the amount varying by source and participant.

The CDR3 runs 14 residues from the cysteine to the phenylalanine. CDR3 DNA is the only sequence kept; it has 42 bases, read in frame from the first base. Relative to germline, V is 5 bases shorter and J is 5 bases shorter, with 15 bases between their ends. As encoded in the germline V gene (reference sequence), CDR1 is LNHDA while CDR2 is SQIVND. The sequence joins TRBV19 to TRBJ1-1; the D segment could be TRBD1, given 5 matching bases. Sequences were obtained from PBMCs or T cells enriched from blood (not recorded which). This sequence was found in a woman aged 30 to 39 who had recovered from COVID-19. The nucleotide sequence reads TGTGCCAGTAGTGTTACAGGATCTTATACTGAAGCTTTCTTT. The encoded protein is CASSVTGSYTEAFF.